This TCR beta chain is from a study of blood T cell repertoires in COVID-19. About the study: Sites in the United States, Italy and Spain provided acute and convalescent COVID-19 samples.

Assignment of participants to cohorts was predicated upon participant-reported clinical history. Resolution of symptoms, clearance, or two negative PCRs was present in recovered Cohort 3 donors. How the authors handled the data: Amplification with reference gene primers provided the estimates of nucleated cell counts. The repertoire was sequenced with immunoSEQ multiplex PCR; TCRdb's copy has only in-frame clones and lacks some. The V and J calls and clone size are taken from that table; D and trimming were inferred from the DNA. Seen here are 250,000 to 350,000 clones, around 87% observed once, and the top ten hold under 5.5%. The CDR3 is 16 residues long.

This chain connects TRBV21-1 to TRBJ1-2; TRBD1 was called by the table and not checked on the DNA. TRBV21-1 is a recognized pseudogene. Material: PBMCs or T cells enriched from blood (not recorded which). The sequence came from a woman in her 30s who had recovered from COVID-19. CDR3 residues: CASSVRDRGQGNGYTF. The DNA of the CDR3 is TGTGCCAGCAGCGTCCGGGACAGGGGGCAGGGTAATGGCTACACCTTC.